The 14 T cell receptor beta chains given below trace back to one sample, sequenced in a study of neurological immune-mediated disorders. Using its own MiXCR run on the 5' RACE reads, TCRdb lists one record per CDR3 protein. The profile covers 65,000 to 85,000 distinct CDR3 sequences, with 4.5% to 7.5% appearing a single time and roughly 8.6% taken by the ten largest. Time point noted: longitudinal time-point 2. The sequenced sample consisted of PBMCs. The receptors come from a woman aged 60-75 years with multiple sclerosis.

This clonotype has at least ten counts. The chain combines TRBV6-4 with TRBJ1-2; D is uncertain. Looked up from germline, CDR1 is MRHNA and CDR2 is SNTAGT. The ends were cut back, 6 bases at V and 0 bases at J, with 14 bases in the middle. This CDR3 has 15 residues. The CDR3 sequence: CASSRSVLANYGYTF. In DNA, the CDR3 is TGTGCCAGCAGCCGCAGTGTTTTAGCTAACTATGGCTACACCTTC.

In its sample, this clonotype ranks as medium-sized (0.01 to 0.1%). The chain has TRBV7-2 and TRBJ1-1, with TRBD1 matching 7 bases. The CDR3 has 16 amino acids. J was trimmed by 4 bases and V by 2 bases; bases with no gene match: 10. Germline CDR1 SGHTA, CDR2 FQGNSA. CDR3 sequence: CASSLSGGAGGTEAFF. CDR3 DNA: TGTGCCAGCAGCTTATCGGGCGGGGCAGGGGGCACTGAAGCTTTCTTT. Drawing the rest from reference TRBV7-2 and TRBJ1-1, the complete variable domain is GAGVSQSPSNKVTEKGKDVELRCDPISGHTALYWYRQSLGQGLEFLIYFQGNSAPDKSGLPSDRFSAERTGGSVSTLTIQRTQQEDSAVYLCASSLSGGAGGTEAFFGQGTRLTVV.

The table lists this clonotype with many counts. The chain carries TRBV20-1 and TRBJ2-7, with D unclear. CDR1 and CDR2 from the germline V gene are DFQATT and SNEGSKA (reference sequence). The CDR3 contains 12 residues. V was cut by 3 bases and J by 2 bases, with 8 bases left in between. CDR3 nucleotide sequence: TGCAGTGCTAGTCCTAGGGCCTACGAGCAGTACTTC. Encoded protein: CSASPRAYEQYF.

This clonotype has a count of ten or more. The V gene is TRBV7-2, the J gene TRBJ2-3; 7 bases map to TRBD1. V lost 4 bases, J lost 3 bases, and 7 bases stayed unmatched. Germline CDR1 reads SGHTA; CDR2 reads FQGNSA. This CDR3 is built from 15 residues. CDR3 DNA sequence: TGTGCCAGCAGCTCGCGCACAGGGGCGACAGATACGCAGTATTTT. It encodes CASSSRTGATDTQYF.

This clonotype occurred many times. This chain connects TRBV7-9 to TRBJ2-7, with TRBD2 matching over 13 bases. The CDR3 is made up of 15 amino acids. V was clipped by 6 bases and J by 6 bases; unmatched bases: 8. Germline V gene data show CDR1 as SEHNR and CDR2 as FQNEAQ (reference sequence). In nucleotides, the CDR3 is TGTGCCAGCAGGACCACTAGCGGGGGGGCCAGCGAGCAGTACTTC. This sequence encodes CASRTTSGGASEQYF.

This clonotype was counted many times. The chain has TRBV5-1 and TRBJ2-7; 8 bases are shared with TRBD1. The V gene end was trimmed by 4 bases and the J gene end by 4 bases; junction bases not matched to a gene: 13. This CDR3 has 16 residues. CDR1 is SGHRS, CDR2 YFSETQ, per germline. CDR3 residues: CASSARGTGPGYEQYF. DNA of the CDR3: TGCGCCAGCAGCGCCCGTGGGACAGGCCCTGGGTACGAGCAGTACTTC.

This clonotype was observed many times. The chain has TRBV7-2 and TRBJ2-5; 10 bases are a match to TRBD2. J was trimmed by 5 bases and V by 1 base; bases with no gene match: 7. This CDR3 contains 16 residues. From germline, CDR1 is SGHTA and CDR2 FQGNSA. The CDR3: CASSLVSGGAGETQYF. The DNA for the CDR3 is TGTGCCAGCAGCTTAGTGAGCGGGGGGGCTGGGGAGACCCAGTACTTC.

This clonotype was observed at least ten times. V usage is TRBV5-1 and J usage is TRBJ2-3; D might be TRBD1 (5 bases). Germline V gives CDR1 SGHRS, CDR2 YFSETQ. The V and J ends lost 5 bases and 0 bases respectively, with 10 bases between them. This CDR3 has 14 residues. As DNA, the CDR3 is TGCGCCAGCAGTTTCAGGGCGAGCACAGATACGCAGTATTTT. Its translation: CASSFRASTDTQYF.

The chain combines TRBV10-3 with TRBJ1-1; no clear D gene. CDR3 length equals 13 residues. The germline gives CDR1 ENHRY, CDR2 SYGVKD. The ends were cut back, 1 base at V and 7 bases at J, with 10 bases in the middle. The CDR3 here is CAISEFENGEAFF. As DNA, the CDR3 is TGTGCCATCAGTGAGTTTGAGAACGGTGAAGCTTTCTTT.

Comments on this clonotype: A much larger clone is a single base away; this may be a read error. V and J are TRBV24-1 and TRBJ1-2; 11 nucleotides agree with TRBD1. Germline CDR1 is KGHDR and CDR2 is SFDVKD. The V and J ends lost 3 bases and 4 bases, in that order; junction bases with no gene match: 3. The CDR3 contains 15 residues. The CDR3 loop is CATSDPGQGGYGYTF. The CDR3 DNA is TGTGCCACCAGTGATCCGGGACAGGGGGGCTATGGCTACACCTTC.

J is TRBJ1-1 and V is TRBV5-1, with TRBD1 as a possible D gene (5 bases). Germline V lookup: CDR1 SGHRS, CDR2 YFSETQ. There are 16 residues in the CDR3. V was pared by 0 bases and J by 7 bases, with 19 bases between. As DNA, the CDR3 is TGCGCCAGCAGCTTGGGGGCCGGGGGGGAGCGGGGTGAAGCTTTCTTT. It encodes CASSLGAGGERGEAFF. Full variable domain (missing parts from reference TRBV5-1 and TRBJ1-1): KAGVTQTPRYLIKTRGQQVTLSCSPISGHRSVSWYQQTPGQGLQFLFEYFSETQRNKGNFPGRFSGRQFSNSRSEMNVSTLELGDSALYLCASSLGAGGERGEAFFGQGTRLTVV.

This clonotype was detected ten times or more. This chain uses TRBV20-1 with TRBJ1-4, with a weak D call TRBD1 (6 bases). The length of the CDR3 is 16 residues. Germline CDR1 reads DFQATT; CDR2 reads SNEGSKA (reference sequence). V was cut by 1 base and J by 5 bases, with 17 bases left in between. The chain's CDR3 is CSARAIPGHLNEKLFF. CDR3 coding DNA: TGCAGTGCTAGAGCCATTCCGGGACACCTCAATGAAAAACTGTTTTTT.

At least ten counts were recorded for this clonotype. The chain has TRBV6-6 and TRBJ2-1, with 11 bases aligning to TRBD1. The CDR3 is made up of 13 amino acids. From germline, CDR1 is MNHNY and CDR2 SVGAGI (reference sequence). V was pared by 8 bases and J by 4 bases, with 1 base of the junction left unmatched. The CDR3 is CASGQGAYNEQFF. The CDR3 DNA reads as TGTGCCAGCGGACAGGGGGCGTACAATGAGCAGTTCTTC.

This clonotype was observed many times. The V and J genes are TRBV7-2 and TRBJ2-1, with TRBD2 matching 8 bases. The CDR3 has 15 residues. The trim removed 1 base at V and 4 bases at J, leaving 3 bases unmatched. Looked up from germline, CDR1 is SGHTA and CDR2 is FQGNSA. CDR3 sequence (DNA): TGTGCCAGCAGCTTAGACAGCGGGGGATACAATGAGCAGTTCTTC. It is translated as CASSLDSGGYNEQFF.